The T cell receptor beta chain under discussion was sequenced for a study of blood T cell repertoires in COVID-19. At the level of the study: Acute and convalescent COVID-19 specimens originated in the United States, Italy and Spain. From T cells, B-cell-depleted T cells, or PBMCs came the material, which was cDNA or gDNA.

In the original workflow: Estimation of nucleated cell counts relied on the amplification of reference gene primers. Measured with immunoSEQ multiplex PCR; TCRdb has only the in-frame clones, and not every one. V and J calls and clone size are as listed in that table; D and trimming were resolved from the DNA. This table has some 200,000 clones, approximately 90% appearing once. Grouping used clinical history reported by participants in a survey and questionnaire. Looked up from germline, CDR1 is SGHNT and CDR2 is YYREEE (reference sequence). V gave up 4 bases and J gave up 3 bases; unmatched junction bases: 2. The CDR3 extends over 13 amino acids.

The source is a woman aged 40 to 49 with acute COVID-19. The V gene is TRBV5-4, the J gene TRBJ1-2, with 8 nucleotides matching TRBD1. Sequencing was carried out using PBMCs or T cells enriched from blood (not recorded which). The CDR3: CASSPDRDYGYTF. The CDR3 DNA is TGTGCCAGCAGCCCGGACAGGGACTATGGCTACACCTTC.